The clone carrying this TCR beta chain was found a few times. Its antigen is not identified. This entry belongs to a study of identical twins. Study-wide points: Out-of-frame alpha sequences shared between twins exhibited an excess of low generation probability.

MiXCR, run by TCRdb on the 5' RACE reads, gives a single entry per CDR3 protein. The sample contains 400,000 to 500,000 distinct CDR3 sequences, approximately 17% of which appear only once. The sequencing sample was made of naive T cells sorted from blood. This sequence originates from a man over 45 in good health.

DNA for the CDR3: TGCAGTGCTCGTCAAAGTACTAGCACAGATACGCAGTATTTT. Its translation: CSARQSTSTDTQYF. The chain joins TRBV20-1 to TRBJ2-3, with D hard to call. V was pared by 5 bases and J by 0 bases, with 12 bases between. The CDR3 loop spans 14 amino acids. Germline V gene sequence: CDR1 DFQATT, CDR2 SNEGSKA (reference sequence).